The sequence of this TCR beta chain was determined in a study of shared clonotypes between healthy human individuals. Study-level information: Researchers assigned three CD4 naive, three CD4 memory, two CD8 naive and one CD8 memory plate to each donor. Study findings and constraints: The sharing of 5% to 6.5% of naive CD4 clonotypes was seen across several donors.

The V gene's germline CDR1 is SGHRS and CDR2 YFSETQ. This CDR3 region has 15 residues. With V trimmed by 2 bases and J by 8 bases, 7 bases remained unmatched. In the study's own analysis: Owing to the provision of junction-only sequences devoid of quality scores by immunoSEQ, filtering differed. Some clones are missing from TCRdb's copy, which holds only in-frame ones; the method was immunoSEQ multiplex PCR. V, J and clone size reflect that table, while D and trimming were determined from the DNA. The sample gives 740,000 or so clones, around 73% of which show up once; 1.5% to 2% is in the top ten. A word on this clone: Its matching antigen is unknown.

The clonotype comes from a woman in her thirties in good health. The V and J genes are TRBV5-1 and TRBJ2-1; TRBD2 aligns across 10 bases. The sequenced sample consisted of memory CD4+ T cells sorted from blood. Subset here: CD45RA-negative fraction. Here the CDR3 reads CASSFMASGSYEQFF. The CDR3 DNA is TGCGCCAGCAGCTTTATGGCTAGCGGGAGCTATGAGCAGTTCTTC.